What follows are 16 T cell receptor beta chains derived from one specimen sequenced in a study of graft-versus-host responses after intestinal transplantation. These TCRs are of unknown antigen specificity. Here immunoSEQ multiplex PCR was the method, and the copy in TCRdb shows in-frame clones only, minus some. This table has some 110,000 clones, more than 85% appearing once. Sample: unstimulated CD4+ T cells sorted from spleen or lymph node cells, taken before intestinal transplant. The receptors were gathered from a human donor who received an intestinal transplant.

The chain links TRBV7-3 to TRBJ2-7; D perhaps matches TRBD1 (6 bases). V lost 4 bases and J lost 8, with 24 bases in between. The CDR3 runs 16 residues. Germline values: CDR1 SGHTA, CDR2 FQGTGA. The CDR3 DNA sequence: TGTGCCAGCAGCTCAGCCGGGGCAGGGGTAAGAGGGAAGCAGTACTTC. Protein product: CASSSAGAGVRGKQYF.

This CDR3 reads CASSDSGLAGNNEQFF. CDR3 in DNA: TGTGCCAGCAGTGACTCGGGACTAGCGGGCAACAATGAGCAGTTCTTC. The V and J genes are TRBV6-4 and TRBJ2-1, with 12 bases lining up with TRBD2. The germline gives CDR1 MRHNA, CDR2 SNTAGT. The trim removed 0 bases at V and 5 bases at J, leaving 2 bases unmatched. CDR3 length: 16 residues.

The chain uses TRBV29-1 and TRBJ2-4, with D perhaps matching TRBD1 (6 bases). Trimming cost V 4 bases and J 2 bases, with 9 bases left between them. This CDR3 spans 13 amino acids. The germline V gene has CDR1 SQVTM and CDR2 ANQGSEA. The CDR3: CSVVGDTKNIQYF. For the CDR3, the DNA is TGCAGCGTTGTTGGGGACACCAAAAACATTCAGTACTTC.

The rearrangement uses TRBV7-2 and TRBJ1-2; perhaps TRBD1 as D (5 bases). CDR3 size: 16 residues. Germline CDR1 is SGHTA and CDR2 is FQGNSA. V lost 2 bases and J lost 0, with 13 bases in between. The CDR3 loop reads CASSLLGALSNYGYTF. DNA for the CDR3: TGTGCCAGCAGCTTACTAGGGGCCCTCTCTAACTATGGCTACACCTTC.

The chain carries TRBV15 and TRBJ1-6; TRBD1 matches at 8 bases. The CDR3 extends over 13 amino acids. Unmatched junction bases numbered 4, after V lost 0 bases and J lost 15 bases. Germline V gene data show CDR1 as LNHNV and CDR2 as YYDKDF (reference sequence). The CDR3 region has the DNA TGTGCCACCAGCAGAGACCGGACAGGGCGCCTCCACTTT. It is translated as CATSRDRTGRLHF.

V usage is TRBV30 and J usage is TRBJ1-5; the D gene is possibly TRBD1 (5 bases). The CDR3 sequence is 13 residues long. Germline V lookup: CDR1 GTSNPN, CDR2 SVGIG (reference sequence). Trimming stripped 6 bases from V and 2 bases from J, with 11 bases between. The CDR3 DNA sequence: TGTGCCTGCGGACACGGAGGCAATCAGCCCCAGCATTTT. Translation: CACGHGGNQPQHF.

The chain uses TRBV5-4 and TRBJ1-1, with D possibly TRBD1 on 5 matching bases. In germline, CDR1 is SGHNT, CDR2 YYREEE (reference sequence). Between the trimmed V and J ends, which lost 0 bases and 6 bases, there was a span of 15 bases. CDR3 size: 15 residues. The CDR3 coding sequence is TGTGCCAGCAGCTTGGTGCCGGGCCCGGGGGCTGAAGCTTTCTTT. Translation: CASSLVPGPGAEAFF.

The CDR3 region is CASSQDSGDSRKSPLHF. In nucleotides, the CDR3 is TGTGCCAGCAGCCAAGATAGCGGGGACAGTAGGAAATCACCCCTCCACTTT. The rearrangement joins TRBV4-2 to TRBJ1-6, with 7 bases matching TRBD1. The CDR3 extends over 17 amino acids. The trim removed 0 bases at V and 10 bases at J, leaving 12 bases unmatched. Looked up from germline, CDR1 is LGHNA and CDR2 is YNFKEQ.

In its sample, this clone was seen once. The rearrangement joins TRBV6-6 to TRBJ1-3; 8 bases fit TRBD1. This CDR3 is 16 amino acids long. Looked up from germline, CDR1 is MNHNY and CDR2 is SVGAGI (reference sequence). Trimming took 2 bases from V and 4 from J; bases not matched to a gene: 7. CDR3 residues: CASSYSTTGAGNTIYF. The CDR3, as DNA: TGTGCCAGCAGTTACAGCACGACAGGGGCAGGAAACACCATATATTTT.

CDR3 bases: TGCGCCAGCAGCCAATTACCCAGCATGAACACTGAAGCTTTCTTT. Residues: CASSQLPSMNTEAFF. The chain is built from TRBV4-1 and TRBJ1-1; no definite D call. CDR3 length: 15 amino acids. V lost 2 bases, J lost 0 bases, and 10 bases lay in between. Germline lookup yields CDR1 MGHRA and CDR2 YSYEKL.

V usage is TRBV4-1 and J usage is TRBJ2-1; D remains ambiguous. This CDR3 has 17 residues. Germline CDR1 is MGHRA and CDR2 is YSYEKL. Deletions cut 4 bases from V and 0 bases from J, with 16 bases between. The CDR3 protein is CASSPRVAESSYNEQFF. The CDR3 bases are TGCGCCAGCAGCCCCCGGGTGGCGGAGAGCTCCTACAATGAGCAGTTCTTC.

The chain employs TRBV6-6 and TRBJ1-4, with D perhaps TRBD1 (5 bases). The germline V gene has CDR1 MNHNY and CDR2 SVGAGI (reference sequence). The length of the CDR3 is 13 residues. Deletions cut 6 bases from V and 5 bases from J, with 10 bases between. CDR3 protein: CASRPGDNEKLFF. The CDR3 nucleotides read TGTGCCAGCAGGCCTGGGGACAATGAAAAACTGTTTTTT.

The chain recombines TRBV5-1 with TRBJ2-3, with D tentatively TRBD2 (5 bases). V dropped 3 bases and J dropped 1 base, with 6 bases sitting between them. The germline V gene encodes CDR1 SGHRS and CDR2 YFSETQ. This CDR3 spans 13 amino acids. This CDR3 is CASSWTGTDTQYF. DNA for the CDR3: TGCGCCAGCAGCTGGACTGGCACAGATACGCAGTATTTT.

The chain carries TRBV18 and TRBJ1-5; 7 bases fit TRBD1. CDR3 length: 14 residues. Germline CDR1 and CDR2: KGHSH and LQKENI. Unmatched junction bases numbered 8, after V lost 3 bases and J lost 9 bases. This CDR3 is CASSPEDRRGPQHF. CDR3 DNA: TGTGCCAGCTCACCGGAGGACAGGAGGGGGCCCCAGCATTTT.

This chain links TRBV7-3 with TRBJ2-5; 8 bases line up with TRBD2. The CDR3 runs 15 residues. CDR1 SGHTA and CDR2 FQGTGA come from the germline V gene. Trimming at V came to 5 bases and at J to 2 bases, leaving 7 bases not matched to a gene. CDR3 region: CASSPTSGRQETQYF. Here the CDR3 DNA reads TGTGCCAGCAGCCCAACTAGCGGCAGACAAGAGACCCAGTACTTC.

The V call is TRBV6-1, the J call TRBJ1-2; TRBD1 agrees at 7 bases. Trimming cost V 0 bases and J 2 bases; bases outside gene matches: 0. The CDR3 is made up of 14 amino acids. The germline V gene encodes CDR1 MNHNS and CDR2 SASEGT. This CDR3 reads CASSEATGNYGYTF. CDR3 DNA: TGTGCCAGCAGTGAAGCGACAGGGAACTATGGCTACACCTTC.